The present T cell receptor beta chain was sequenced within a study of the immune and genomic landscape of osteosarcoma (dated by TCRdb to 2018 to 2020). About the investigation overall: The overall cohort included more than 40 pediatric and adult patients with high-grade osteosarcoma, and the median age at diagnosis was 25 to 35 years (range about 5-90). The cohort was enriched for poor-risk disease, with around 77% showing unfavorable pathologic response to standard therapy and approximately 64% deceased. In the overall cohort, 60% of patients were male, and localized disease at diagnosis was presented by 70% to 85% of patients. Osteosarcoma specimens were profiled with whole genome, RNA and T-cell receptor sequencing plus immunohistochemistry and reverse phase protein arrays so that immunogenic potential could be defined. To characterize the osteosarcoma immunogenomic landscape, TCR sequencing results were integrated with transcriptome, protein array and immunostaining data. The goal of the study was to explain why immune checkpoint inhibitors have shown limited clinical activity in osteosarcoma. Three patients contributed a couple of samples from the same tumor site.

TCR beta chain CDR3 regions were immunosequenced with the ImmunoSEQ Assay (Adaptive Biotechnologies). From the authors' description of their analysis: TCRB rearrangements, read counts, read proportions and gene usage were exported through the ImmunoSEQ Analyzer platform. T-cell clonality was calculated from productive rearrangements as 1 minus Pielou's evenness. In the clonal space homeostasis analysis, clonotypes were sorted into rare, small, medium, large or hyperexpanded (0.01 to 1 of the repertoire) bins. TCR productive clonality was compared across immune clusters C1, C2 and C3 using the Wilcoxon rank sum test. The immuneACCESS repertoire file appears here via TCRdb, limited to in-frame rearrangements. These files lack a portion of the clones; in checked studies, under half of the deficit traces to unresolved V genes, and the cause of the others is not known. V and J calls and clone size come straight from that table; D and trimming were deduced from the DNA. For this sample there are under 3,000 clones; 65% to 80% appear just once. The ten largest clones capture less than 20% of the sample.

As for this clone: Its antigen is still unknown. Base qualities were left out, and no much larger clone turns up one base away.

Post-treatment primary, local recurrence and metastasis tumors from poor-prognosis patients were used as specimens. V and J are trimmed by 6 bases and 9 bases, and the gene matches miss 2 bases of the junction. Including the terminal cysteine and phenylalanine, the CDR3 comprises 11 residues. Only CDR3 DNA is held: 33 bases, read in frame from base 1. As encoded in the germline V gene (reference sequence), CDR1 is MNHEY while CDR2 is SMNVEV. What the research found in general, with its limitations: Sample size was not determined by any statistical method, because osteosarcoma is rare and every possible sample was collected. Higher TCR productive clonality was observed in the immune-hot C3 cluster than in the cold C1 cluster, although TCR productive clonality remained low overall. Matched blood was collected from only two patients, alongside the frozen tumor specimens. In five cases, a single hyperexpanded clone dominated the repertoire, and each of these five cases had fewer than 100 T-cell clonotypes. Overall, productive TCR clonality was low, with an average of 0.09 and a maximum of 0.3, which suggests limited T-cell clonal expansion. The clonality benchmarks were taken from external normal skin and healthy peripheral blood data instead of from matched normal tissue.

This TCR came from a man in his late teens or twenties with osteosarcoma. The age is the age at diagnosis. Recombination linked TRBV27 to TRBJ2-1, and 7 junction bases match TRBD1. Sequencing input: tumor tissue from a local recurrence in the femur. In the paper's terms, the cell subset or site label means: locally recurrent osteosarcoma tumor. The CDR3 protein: CASRTGPEQFF. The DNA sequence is TGTGCCAGCAGGACAGGGCCTGAGCAGTTCTTC.